Following are 27 T cell receptor beta chains from one sample sequenced in a study of cytomegalovirus exposure and HLA in healthy donors. Using immunoSEQ multiplex PCR, the repertoire was profiled, and TCRdb retains in-frame clones only, with some absent. The data hold around 150,000 clones, with approximately 86% observed a single time. What was sequenced was PBMCs. Every receptor here comes from a woman under 30 in good health and CMV-seronegative.

This sequence joins TRBV27 and TRBJ1-5, with D possibly TRBD1 on 6 matching bases. There are 15 residues in the CDR3. CDR1 MNHEY and CDR2 SMNVEV come from the germline V gene (reference sequence). Trimming removed 5 bases from V and 6 bases from J, with 17 bases in between. The CDR3 bases are TGTGCCAGCAGTACCAGCCAGGGGTTAGGTCAGCCCCAGCATTTT. Translated: CASSTSQGLGQPQHF.

The rearrangement uses TRBV6-1 and TRBJ2-1, with D possibly being TRBD2 (6 bases). CDR3 length equals 13 residues. Germline-derived CDR1 and CDR2 are MNHNS and SASEGT. V dropped 9 bases and J dropped 3 bases, with 12 bases sitting between them. The CDR3 loop is CASKRTNYNEQFF. The CDR3 nucleotides read TGTGCCAGTAAAAGGACTAACTACAATGAGCAGTTCTTC.

The gene calls are TRBV25-1 and TRBJ2-7; perhaps TRBD1 as D (6 bases). This CDR3 region has 13 residues. Per germline, CDR1 MGHDK and CDR2 SYGVNS. Trimming removed 6 bases at V and 1 base at J, with 10 bases between. The DNA of the CDR3 is TGTGCCAGCAGGCAGGGGCTATCCTACGAGCAGTACTTC. Encoded protein: CASRQGLSYEQYF.

In this sample, this clone turned up once. This rearrangement joins TRBV5-1 to TRBJ2-7, with 11 nucleotides matching TRBD1. The V segment lost 3 bases and the J segment 5 bases; nucleotides outside the gene matches: 4. The CDR3 sequence is 14 residues long. The germline CDR1 and CDR2 sequences are SGHRS and YFSETQ. The CDR3 loop is CASSSGQGANEQYF. CDR3 bases: TGCGCCAGCAGCTCAGGACAGGGGGCGAACGAGCAGTACTTC.

This clone was detected a few times. The chain combines TRBV7-8 with TRBJ1-2; possible D gene TRBD1, 6 bases. The CDR3 covers 16 residues. Deletions cut 5 bases from V and 8 bases from J, with 24 bases between. The germline V gene encodes CDR1 SGHVS and CDR2 FQNEAQ. Written as DNA, the CDR3 is TGTGCCAGCAGCCGCGGCGAGCTGACAGGTTATGAGGGCTACACCTTC. It yields the protein CASSRGELTGYEGYTF.

The chain is built from TRBV12-5 and TRBJ1-1, with 10 bases matching TRBD1. CDR3 size: 15 residues. Trimming took 6 bases from V and 3 from J; bases not matched to a gene: 7. Per germline, CDR1 LGHNT and CDR2 FRNRAP. The CDR3 DNA sequence: TGTGCTAGTGGGACAGGGGGCGATTTGTACACTGAAGCTTTCTTT. Encoded protein: CASGTGGDLYTEAFF. The entire variable domain, with the rest obtained from reference TRBV12-5 and TRBJ1-1, is as follows: DARVTQTPRHKVTEMGQEVTMRCQPILGHNTVFWYRQTMMQGLELLAYFRNRAPLDDSGMPKDRFSAEMPDATLATLKIQPSEPRDSAVYFCASGTGGDLYTEAFFGQGTRLTVV.

The chain links TRBV7-6 to TRBJ1-2; a possible D gene is TRBD1 (6 bases). The CDR3 consists of 17 residues. Looked up from germline, CDR1 is SGHVS and CDR2 is FNYEAQ. V was pared by 5 bases and J by 2 bases, with 21 bases between. The CDR3 loop reads CASSPQVQGGGNYGYTF. The CDR3 DNA follows: TGTGCCAGCAGCCCACAAGTACAGGGCGGAGGCAACTATGGCTACACCTTC.

This chain joins TRBV10-3 and TRBJ2-2; D remains ambiguous. This CDR3 region has 15 residues. Germline V lookup: CDR1 ENHRY, CDR2 SYGVKD. V was shortened by 3 bases and J by 2 bases, with 10 bases between the two germline ends. The CDR3: CAISDERDNTGELFF. CDR3 DNA: TGTGCCATCAGTGACGAGCGAGATAACACCGGGGAGCTGTTTTTT.

For the CDR3, the DNA is TGTGCCAGCAGTGACTCGAGGAAGACTGAAGCTTTCTTT. The encoded protein is CASSDSRKTEAFF. This chain links TRBV6-4 with TRBJ1-1; D is unclear. V dropped 0 bases and J dropped 5 bases, with 7 bases sitting between them. The CDR3 has 13 residues. Germline V CDR1 and CDR2: MRHNA, SNTAGT.

This chain links TRBV6-6 with TRBJ1-4, with D tentatively TRBD1 (5 bases). With 5 bases removed from V and 8 bases from J, the gap between germline ends came to 9 bases. The germline gives CDR1 MNHNY, CDR2 SVGAGI (reference sequence). CDR3 size: 12 residues. The CDR3 DNA is TGTGCCAGCAGTGGGCGGGGGGAAAAACTGTTTTTT. Residues: CASSGRGEKLFF.

The V call is TRBV5-1, the J call TRBJ2-7; D possibly corresponds to TRBD1 (6 bases). V was clipped by 3 bases and J by 1 base, with 17 bases between them. This CDR3 is built from 16 residues. Germline V gene lookup returns CDR1 SGHRS and CDR2 YFSETQ. The CDR3 here is CASSSALGHQSYEQYF. The DNA for the CDR3 is TGCGCCAGCAGCTCGGCCCTGGGACACCAGTCCTACGAGCAGTACTTC.

J is TRBJ1-1 and V is TRBV27; D ambiguous. The CDR3 extends over 11 amino acids. The germline V gene has CDR1 MNHEY and CDR2 SMNVEV (reference sequence). Trimming took 10 bases from V and 5 from J, leaving 11 bases between them. CDR3 sequence (DNA): TGTGCCACCTCCCGGGGAACTGAAGCTTTCTTT. Its protein product is CATSRGTEAFF.

The chain has TRBV5-1 and TRBJ2-5, with D possibly being TRBD2 (6 bases). This CDR3 comprises 15 residues. Germline CDR1 and CDR2: SGHRS and YFSETQ. Trimming left V 0 bases short and J 5 bases short, with 14 bases between. The CDR3 reads CASSLVGEERETQYF. CDR3 bases: TGCGCCAGCAGCTTGGTCGGGGAGGAGAGGGAGACCCAGTACTTC.

This clone has more than one count but fewer than ten. The J gene is TRBJ1-3, the V gene TRBV7-3; D is uncertain. The V end was cut by 7 bases, the J end by 3 bases, with 13 bases between. The CDR3 has 14 residues. The germline V gene has CDR1 SGHTA and CDR2 FQGTGA. CDR3 residues: CASKAGVDGNTIYF. The CDR3 nucleotides read TGTGCCAGCAAGGCCGGGGTTGATGGAAACACCATATATTTT.

This chain connects TRBV4-1 to TRBJ2-7, with 8 bases lining up with TRBD1. The junction had 7 bases not matched to a gene; V was cut back by 1 base and J by 5 bases. The CDR3 consists of 15 residues. Germline V lookup: CDR1 MGHRA, CDR2 YSYEKL. Here the CDR3 reads CASSQGTGSGDEQYF. DNA for the CDR3: TGCGCCAGCAGCCAAGGGACAGGGTCGGGCGACGAGCAGTACTTC.

The V and J genes are TRBV7-9 and TRBJ1-2; D is unresolved. V was cut by 3 bases and J by 8 bases, with 10 bases left in between. This CDR3 is 12 amino acids long. Germline V CDR1 and CDR2: SEHNR, FQNEAQ (reference sequence). CDR3 DNA: TGTGCCAGCAGCTTCGACTCGAGGGGCTACACCTTC. This encodes CASSFDSRGYTF. The full variable domain, in which reference TRBV7-9 and TRBJ1-2 provide the parts outside the CDR3, is DTGVSQNPRHKITKRGQNVTFRCDPISEHNRLYWYRQTLGQGPEFLTYFQNEAQLEKSRLLSDRFSAERPKGSFSTLEIQRTEQGDSAMYLCASSFDSRGYTFGSGTRLTVV.

The count of this clone is one. The chain combines TRBV18 with TRBJ2-7; 9 bases match TRBD2. The CDR3 loop spans 14 amino acids. The germline V gene has CDR1 KGHSH and CDR2 LQKENI. Trimming took 5 bases from V and 2 from J; bases not matched to a gene: 4. The CDR3: CASSRASGAYEQYF. The CDR3 DNA reads TGTGCCAGCTCAAGGGCTAGCGGGGCCTACGAGCAGTACTTC.

V and J are TRBV9 and TRBJ2-7, with 10 nucleotides matching TRBD1. The CDR3 spans 14 residues. With 3 bases clipped from V and 3 bases from J, the junction kept 3 bases outside the gene matches. Germline-derived CDR1 and CDR2 are SGDLS and YYNGEE. The CDR3 loop reads CASSGDRGHYEQYF. The CDR3 DNA sequence: TGTGCCAGCAGCGGGGACAGGGGCCACTACGAGCAGTACTTC.

The V call is TRBV10-3, the J call TRBJ2-5; a possible D gene is TRBD1 (5 bases). This CDR3 has 15 amino acids. Trimming cost V 0 bases and J 5 bases, with 13 bases left between them. Germline V gives CDR1 ENHRY, CDR2 SYGVKD. In DNA, the CDR3 is TGTGCCATCAGTGAGTCGACCAGGGATGGGGAGACCCAGTACTTC. Translating gives CAISESTRDGETQYF.

This clone was seen only once. This chain connects TRBV6-5 to TRBJ1-2; unclear D gene. Germline V gene lookup returns CDR1 MNHEY and CDR2 SVGAGI. Trimming removed 2 bases at V and 2 bases at J, with 6 bases between. The CDR3 spans 13 residues. The CDR3 is CASSYPGNYGYTF. For the CDR3, the DNA is TGTGCCAGCAGTTACCCGGGGAACTATGGCTACACCTTC.

The rearrangement links TRBV11-2 to TRBJ2-3; D might be TRBD2 (5 bases). Deletions cut 3 bases from V and 0 bases from J, with 10 bases between. Germline V gene sequence: CDR1 SGHAT, CDR2 FQNNGV. This CDR3 has 15 residues. CDR3 residues: CASSFTSTSTDTQYF. In nucleotides, the CDR3 is TGTGCCAGCAGCTTCACTAGTACTAGCACAGATACGCAGTATTTT.

The rearrangement uses TRBV7-2 and TRBJ2-2; no clear D gene. CDR3 length: 11 residues. V lost 9 bases to trimming and J lost 4 bases, with 6 bases between them. The germline CDR1 and CDR2 sequences are SGHTA and FQGNSA. The CDR3 DNA is TGTGCCAGAAGGAGCACCGGGGAGCTGTTTTTT. It specifies CARRSTGELFF.

The chain recombines TRBV2 with TRBJ1-1, with TRBD1 as a possible D gene (5 bases). The CDR3 contains 19 residues. V was pared by 4 bases and J by 1 base, with 25 bases between. Germline CDR1 and CDR2: SNHLY and FYNNEI. CDR3 loop: CASSGQRSGRQGANTEAFF. The CDR3, as DNA: TGTGCCAGCAGTGGGCAAAGATCGGGCCGTCAGGGTGCGAACACTGAAGCTTTCTTT.

This clone was seen once. The V call is TRBV27, the J call TRBJ2-1; 10 bases agree with TRBD2. This CDR3 comprises 16 residues. Germline values: CDR1 MNHEY, CDR2 SMNVEV (reference sequence). Trimming cost V 2 bases and J 4 bases; bases outside gene matches: 5. The DNA of the CDR3 is TGTGCCAGCAGTTTAAGGACTAGCGGCCTGTACAATGAGCAGTTCTTC. It is translated as CASSLRTSGLYNEQFF.

The chain is built from TRBV19 and TRBJ1-1; 9 bases map to TRBD1. Germline trimming cut 6 bases from V and 5 bases from J; bases unmatched to any gene: 10. CDR3 length: 15 residues. The V gene's germline CDR1 is LNHDA and CDR2 SQIVND (reference sequence). This chain's CDR3 is CASRPSGTGRTEAFF. The CDR3 DNA reads as TGTGCCAGTAGACCCTCCGGGACAGGGAGAACTGAAGCTTTCTTT.

This chain uses TRBV9 with TRBJ2-5; a weak D match, TRBD1 (6 bases). V dropped 3 bases and J dropped 4 bases, with 16 bases sitting between them. This CDR3 region has 15 residues. Germline V CDR1 and CDR2: SGDLS, YYNGEE. The CDR3: CASSGQQGRGETQYF. The DNA of the CDR3 is TGTGCCAGCAGCGGTCAACAGGGAAGAGGAGAGACCCAGTACTTC. The full variable domain, its missing parts supplied by reference TRBV9 and TRBJ2-5, is DSGVTQTPKHLITATGQRVTLRCSPRSGDLSVYWYQQSLDQGLQFLIQYYNGEERAKGNILERFSAQQFPDLHSELNLSSLELGDSALYFCASSGQQGRGETQYFGPGTRLLVL.

The chain carries TRBV19 and TRBJ2-1; TRBD2 agrees at 15 bases. The CDR3 extends over 14 amino acids. Germline CDR1 LNHDA, CDR2 SQIVND (reference sequence). V trimming: 8 bases; J trimming: 9 bases; junction bases outside the gene matches: 5. CDR3 in amino acids: CASGQGLAGGEQFF. The DNA for the CDR3 is TGTGCCAGTGGGCAGGGACTAGCGGGAGGTGAGCAGTTCTTC.